The 4 T cell receptor beta chains reported below all come from one sample, sequenced in a study of blood T cell repertoires in COVID-19 (dated by TCRdb to the early 2020s). The receptor library was made with the immunoSEQ multiplex PCR assay. TCRdb provides this immuneACCESS table in a form limited to in-frame rearrangements. Some clones are lacking; in checked studies, under half of them reflect an unresolved V gene, and why the rest are absent is not known. Here the sample has around 100,000 clones; 87% occur a single time. Together, the top ten hold 7.4% of the sample. The sequenced sample was peripheral blood. Source of these receptors: a man aged 25-45 years in a cohort sampled during active COVID-19.

The rearrangement joins TRBV6-2 or TRBV6-3 to TRBJ2-5; TRBD2 matches at 7 bases. There are 14 residues in the CDR3. Germline trimming cut 5 bases from V and 2 bases from J; bases unmatched to any gene: 5. Germline V gives CDR1 MNHEY, CDR2 SVGEGT. CDR3 coding DNA: TGTGCCAGCAGTGGTGGACTAGTTCAAGAGACCCAGTACTTC. Protein sequence: CASSGGLVQETQYF.

The chain combines TRBV7-2 with TRBJ2-7; the D gene is possibly TRBD2 (6 bases). CDR3 size: 13 residues. Per germline, CDR1 SGHTA and CDR2 FQGNSA. The germline V and J ends were trimmed by 4 bases and 3 bases, with 10 bases remaining between them. DNA for the CDR3: TGTGCCAGCAGCTCGTTGACTAGCTACGAGCAGTACTTC. This codes for CASSSLTSYEQYF. Full variable domain (rest looked up from reference TRBV7-2 and TRBJ2-7): GAGVSQSPSNKVTEKGKDVELRCDPISGHTALYWYRQSLGQGLEFLIYFQGNSAPDKSGLPSDRFSAERTGGSVSTLTIQRTQQEDSAVYLCASSSLTSYEQYFGPGTRLTVT.

The rearrangement joins TRBV4-3 to TRBJ1-2; D not certain. The V gene lost 0 bases and the J gene lost 10 bases, with 15 bases spanning the gap. In germline, CDR1 is LGHNA, CDR2 YSLEER. This CDR3 is built from 14 residues. CDR3 sequence: CASSQDANRVDYTF. In DNA form, the CDR3 reads TGCGCCAGCAGCCAAGATGCAAATCGGGTTGACTACACCTTC.

The J gene is TRBJ2-3, the V gene TRBV30; the match to TRBD1 covers 8 bases. Trimming removed 3 bases from V and 4 bases from J; junction bases left unmatched: 0. The CDR3 spans 12 residues. Germline V gives CDR1 GTSNPN, CDR2 SVGIG (reference sequence). The CDR3: CAWRTGADTQYF. DNA of the CDR3: TGTGCCTGGAGGACAGGGGCAGATACGCAGTATTTT.